The TCR beta chain under discussion was sequenced for a study of Graves' ophthalmopathy and Graves' hyperthyroidism. Study information: Before any treatment was given, at initial diagnosis, peripheral blood was collected.

V was clipped by 9 bases and J by 4 bases, with 8 bases between them. CDR3 size: 10 residues. Looked up from germline, CDR1 is SGHTS and CDR2 is YDEGEE. Amplification of the TCR beta CDR3 regions used RNA transcripts (as template). Scientists carried out first-round RT-PCR using HTBI primers and then a second-round multiplex PCR. In TCRdb, the multiplex PCR reads were re-called with MiXCR into one record per CDR3 protein. The data hold about half a million distinct CDR3 sequences, with approximately 14% observed a single time. This clonotype was observed many times. Antigen unknown. Lactation, pregnancy, uncontrolled infections and other autoimmune diseases were all grounds for excluding patients. PBMCs were isolated from a roughly 9.6 ml sample of fresh peripheral blood. Whole-study results and caveats: Among expanded thyroid clonotypes above 0.001 frequency, most also occurred in blood.

Material: blood. The receptor comes from a woman aged 25 to 39 with Graves' ophthalmopathy. This chain connects TRBV5-8 to TRBJ2-7; possible D gene TRBD2, 5 bases. CDR3 nucleotide sequence: TGTGCCAACGGACTGTACGAGCAGTACTTC. Its translation: CANGLYEQYF.